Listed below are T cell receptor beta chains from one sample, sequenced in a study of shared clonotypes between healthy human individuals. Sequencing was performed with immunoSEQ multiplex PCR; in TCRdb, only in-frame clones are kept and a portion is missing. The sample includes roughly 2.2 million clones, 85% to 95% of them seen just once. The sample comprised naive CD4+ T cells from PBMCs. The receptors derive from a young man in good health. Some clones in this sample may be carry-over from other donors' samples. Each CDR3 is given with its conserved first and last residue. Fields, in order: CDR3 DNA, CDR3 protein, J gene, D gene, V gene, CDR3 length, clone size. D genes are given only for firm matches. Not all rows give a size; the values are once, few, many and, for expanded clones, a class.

TGCGCCAGCAGCTTTACAACTAATTCAGATACGCAGTATTTT | CASSFTTNSDTQYF | TRBJ2-3 | - | TRBV5-1 | 14 | -
TGTGCCAGCAGTCTGACCGGGGTTCAAGAGACCCAGTACTTC | CASSLTGVQETQYF | TRBJ2-5 | - | TRBV28 | 14 | -
TGTGCCAGTAGTGGCACAGGGGGGAATCAGCCCCAGCATTTT | CASSGTGGNQPQHF | TRBJ1-5 | TRBD1 | TRBV19 | 14 | -
TGTGCCAGCAGCGTAGCTGGAGACCGGTTCGGCGAGCAGTACTTC | CASSVAGDRFGEQYF | TRBJ2-7 | - | TRBV9 | 15 | -
TGTGCCAGCAGGGGCAGGTTTCTAAACTATGGCTACACCTTC | CASRGRFLNYGYTF | TRBJ1-2 | - | TRBV6-6 | 14 | -
TGTGCCAGCAGCGGCCCGGGACTAGCGGGAGGGCCCTACGAGCAGTACTTC | CASSGPGLAGGPYEQYF | TRBJ2-7 | TRBD2 | TRBV7-8 | 17 | -
TGTGCCAGCAGCGTATCGGGGACAGGGAGTGAGACCCAGTACTTC | CASSVSGTGSETQYF | TRBJ2-5 | TRBD1 | TRBV9 | 15 | -
TGTGCCAGCAGTTATCGGACTAGCGACTATAATGAGCAGTTCTTC | CASSYRTSDYNEQFF | TRBJ2-1 | TRBD2 | TRBV6-5 | 15 | -
TGCGCCAGCAGCCAAGACGACAGGGGGAGAAACACCATATATTTT | CASSQDDRGRNTIYF | TRBJ1-3 | TRBD1 | TRBV4-3 | 15 | -
TGTGCCAGCAGTTTGCCGGACAGAATCAAGTACTTC | CASSLPDRIKYF | TRBJ2-7 | - | TRBV28 | 12 | -
TGTGCCAGCAGTTCTCCGGGACAAAGAAAAACTGAAGCTTTCTTT | CASSSPGQRKTEAFF | TRBJ1-1 | - | TRBV28 | 15 | -
TGTGCCAGCAGCTTGGCCAAAGGCGCTAATGAAAAACTGTTTTTT | CASSLAKGANEKLFF | TRBJ1-4 | - | TRBV5-4 | 15 | -
TGTGCCTGGAGCTTCGGAGGTAGCAATCAGCCCCAGCATTTT | CAWSFGGSNQPQHF | TRBJ1-5 | - | TRBV30 | 14 | -
TGTGCCAGCTCGCGAGAGAAGACAGGGATTAACTATGGCTACACCTTC | CASSREKTGINYGYTF | TRBJ1-2 | TRBD1 | TRBV18 | 16 | -
TGTGCCAGCAGTTTCAGGGGAGTACGTTCTTATGGCTACACCTTC | CASSFRGVRSYGYTF | TRBJ1-2 | - | TRBV27 | 15 | -
TGTGCCAGCAGTTTCGGACTAGCCGGGGGGACGACTAATGGCTACACCTTC | CASSFGLAGGTTNGYTF | TRBJ1-2 | - | TRBV28 | 17 | -
TGTGCCAGCAGTTACTCAGGGTTTCTCGGGCAGCCCCAGCATTTT | CASSYSGFLGQPQHF | TRBJ1-5 | - | TRBV6-5 | 15 | -
TGTGCCAGCAGTTTAAGAATGGGAGGGTTTGGGGAGACCCAGTACTTC | CASSLRMGGFGETQYF | TRBJ2-5 | TRBD2 | TRBV27 | 16 | -
TGTGCCACTAGCCCCTGGGAGGGGGCAGGACAGCCCCAGCATTTT | CATSPWEGAGQPQHF | TRBJ1-5 | TRBD1 | TRBV19 | 15 | -
TGTGCCAGCAGCTTGGGGGATGAGCAGTTCTTC | CASSLGDEQFF | TRBJ2-1 | - | TRBV7-6 | 11 | -
TGTGCCAGCAGCCCTAGCGGGAGAAGGGAGACCCAGTACTTC | CASSPSGRRETQYF | TRBJ2-5 | TRBD2 | TRBV7-8 | 14 | -
TGTGCCAGCAGCCCCGACAGGGAGGCCTCCTACGAGCAGTACTTC | CASSPDREASYEQYF | TRBJ2-7 | - | TRBV11-1 | 15 | -
TGCGCCAGCAACCCGGGCCTCCCCATGGGGGAGACCCAGTACTTC | CASNPGLPMGETQYF | TRBJ2-5 | - | TRBV5-1 | 15 | -
TGTGCCAGCAGCTTTTCGAACACCGGGGAGCTGTTTTTT | CASSFSNTGELFF | TRBJ2-2 | - | TRBV11-2 | 13 | -
TGTGCCAGTAGGGGGCGGGACATCCCCCTCTACAATGAGCAGTTCTTC | CASRGRDIPLYNEQFF | TRBJ2-1 | - | TRBV19 | 16 | -
TGTGCCACCAGCAGAGATCTCGGGGAGTGGGAGACCCAGTACTTC | CATSRDLGEWETQYF | TRBJ2-5 | - | TRBV15 | 15 | -
TGTGCCATCAGGCCGGGACGGGAGTACCAAGAGACCCAGTACTTC | CAIRPGREYQETQYF | TRBJ2-5 | - | TRBV10-3 | 15 | -
TGCGCCAGCAGCCAGGACAGCCCGGGAAACACCATATATTTT | CASSQDSPGNTIYF | TRBJ1-3 | - | TRBV4-1 | 14 | -
TGTGCCAGCAGTCCCAGGGGAAACTCCTTTGCGGGAAAAAAAGAGACCCAGTACTTC | CASSPRGNSFAGKKETQYF | TRBJ2-5 | - | TRBV27 | 19 | -
TGTGCCAGCTACGACAGGGGGCGACGAACCGGGGAGCTGTTTTTT | CASYDRGRRTGELFF | TRBJ2-2 | TRBD1 | TRBV27 | 15 | -
TGTGCCAGCAGCTTAGGTAGTACTAGCTCCTACGAGCAGTACTTC | CASSLGSTSSYEQYF | TRBJ2-7 | - | TRBV7-2 | 15 | -
TGTGCCACCAGCGAAAGGGCACGGAGCTCTGGAAACACCATATATTTT | CATSERARSSGNTIYF | TRBJ1-3 | - | TRBV15 | 16 | -
TGTGCCAGCAGCTTACAATCGGGGGCAACTAATGAAAAACTGTTTTTT | CASSLQSGATNEKLFF | TRBJ1-4 | - | TRBV7-9 | 16 | -
TGTGCCAGCAGCCATGAGGGGGGTCCCTACGAGCAGTACTTC | CASSHEGGPYEQYF | TRBJ2-7 | - | TRBV7-9 | 14 | once
TGTGCCAGCAGTGAAGGCGGTAGTACCTTCGGGCGTACGCAGTATTTT | CASSEGGSTFGRTQYF | TRBJ2-3 | - | TRBV2 | 16 | -
TGTGCCAGCAGCATGGGACCGACGAATGAAAAACTGTTTTTT | CASSMGPTNEKLFF | TRBJ1-4 | - | TRBV6-1 | 14 | -
TGTGCCAGCAGTCCTGAGGGCGGGTGGTACGAAAAACTGTTTTTT | CASSPEGGWYEKLFF | TRBJ1-4 | - | TRBV2 | 15 | -
TGTGCCATCAGCAGCGCATTCTATAATTCACCCCTCCACTTT | CAISSAFYNSPLHF | TRBJ1-6 | - | TRBV10-3 | 14 | once
TGTGCCAGCGGAAGAGCGGGAGGGCTCTCCTACGAGCAGTACTTC | CASGRAGGLSYEQYF | TRBJ2-7 | TRBD2 | TRBV28 | 15 | once
TGTGCCAGCAGTTTAAGGAGGTACGGACTAGCGGCCACAGATACGCAGTATTTT | CASSLRRYGLAATDTQYF | TRBJ2-3 | TRBD2 | TRBV27 | 18 | once
TGTGCCACCTCTCACCCGAACACCGGGGAGCTGTTTTTT | CATSHPNTGELFF | TRBJ2-2 | - | TRBV28 | 13 | -
TGTGCCAGCAGCGCGTCCACCCCGGGACAGAGAATGATGAACACTGAAGCTTTCTTT | CASSASTPGQRMMNTEAFF | TRBJ1-1 | TRBD1 | TRBV5-4 | 19 | -
TGTGCCTGGAGTGCGGGGGACCGCCACTACGAGCAGTACTTC | CAWSAGDRHYEQYF | TRBJ2-7 | - | TRBV30 | 14 | -
TGTGCCAGCAGCTTGGGCAGGGACCAGCCCCAGCATTTT | CASSLGRDQPQHF | TRBJ1-5 | - | TRBV5-5 | 13 | -
TGTGCCATCAGTGAGTCGGACAGGGGCCAAGAGACCCAGTACTTC | CAISESDRGQETQYF | TRBJ2-5 | TRBD1 | TRBV10-3 | 15 | -
TGTGCCTGGAGTACGGGACTGTCCCAAGAGACCCAGTACTTC | CAWSTGLSQETQYF | TRBJ2-5 | - | TRBV30 | 14 | -
TGCGCCAGCAGCATTACGGAGGAGACCCAGTACTTC | CASSITEETQYF | TRBJ2-5 | - | TRBV5-1 | 12 | -
TGCGCCAGCAGCCAGGCCCGGGGCGGGGCCACAGATACGCAGTATTTT | CASSQARGGATDTQYF | TRBJ2-3 | - | TRBV4-1 | 16 | -
TGTGCCTGCCGGGTGGCGGGGAGAGATGGCTACACCTTC | CACRVAGRDGYTF | TRBJ1-2 | - | TRBV28 | 13 | -
TGTGCCAGCAGTACATCGAAAGGAAATCAGCCCCAGCATTTT | CASSTSKGNQPQHF | TRBJ1-5 | - | TRBV28 | 14 | -
TGCAGCGTCGAGATTCTAGCTTCGCAGTACTTC | CSVEILASQYF | TRBJ2-7 | - | TRBV29-1 | 11 | -
TGTGCCAGCAGAGCCTCCACTAGCGGGAGAGAGACCGGGGAGCTGTTTTTT | CASRASTSGRETGELFF | TRBJ2-2 | TRBD2 | TRBV4-2 | 17 | -